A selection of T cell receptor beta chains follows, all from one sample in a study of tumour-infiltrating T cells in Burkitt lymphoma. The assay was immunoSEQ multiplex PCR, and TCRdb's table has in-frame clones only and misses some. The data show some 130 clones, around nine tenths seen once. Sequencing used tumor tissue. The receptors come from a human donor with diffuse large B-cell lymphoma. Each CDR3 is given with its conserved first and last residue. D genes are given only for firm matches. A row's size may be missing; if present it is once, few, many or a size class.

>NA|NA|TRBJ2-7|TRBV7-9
CASSSGLSYEQYF
TGTGCCAGCAGCTCCGGACTCTCCTACGAGCAGTACTTC
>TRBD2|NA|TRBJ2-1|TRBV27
CASSLGGGSYNEQFF
TGTGCCAGCAGTTTAGGCGGGGGCTCCTACAATGAGCAGTTCTTC
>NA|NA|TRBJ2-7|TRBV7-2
CASSLEGGGLTYEQYF
TGTGCCAGCAGCTTAGAGGGGGGAGGGCTTACCTACGAGCAGTACTTC
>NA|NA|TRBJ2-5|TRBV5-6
CASSFGRGGETQYF
TGTGCCAGCAGCTTCGGGCGGGGAGGAGAGACCCAGTACTTC
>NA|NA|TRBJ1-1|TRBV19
CASSRWNTEAFF
TGTGCCAGTTCTCGGTGGAACACTGAAGCTTTCTTT
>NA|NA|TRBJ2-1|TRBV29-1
CSVEDQLGSEQFF
TGCAGCGTTGAAGATCAGTTGGGTAGTGAGCAGTTCTTC
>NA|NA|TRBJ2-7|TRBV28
CASSSTGASAGNEQYF
TGTGCCAGCAGTTCCACCGGGGCCAGTGCGGGGAACGAGCAGTACTTC
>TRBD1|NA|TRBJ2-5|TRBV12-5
CASVQGRQTQYF
TGTGCTAGTGTACAGGGGCGGCAGACCCAGTACTTC
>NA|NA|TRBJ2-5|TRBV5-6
CASSLLGQQETQYF
TGTGCCAGCAGCTTACTAGGACAGCAAGAGACCCAGTACTTC
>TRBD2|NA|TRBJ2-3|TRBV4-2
CASSGLWTSGGPSTDTQYF
TGTGCCAGCAGCGGGCTTTGGACTAGCGGGGGCCCTAGCACAGATACGCAGTATTTT
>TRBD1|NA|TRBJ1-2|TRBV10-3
CAISESGTGALGYTF
TGTGCCATCAGTGAATCCGGGACAGGGGCCCTAGGCTACACCTTC
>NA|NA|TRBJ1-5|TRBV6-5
CASRPTGGNQPQHF
TGTGCCAGCAGACCTACCGGCGGTAATCAGCCCCAGCATTTT
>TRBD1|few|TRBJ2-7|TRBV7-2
CASSFGQGVYEQYF
TGTGCCAGCAGCTTTGGACAGGGGGTCTACGAGCAGTACTTC
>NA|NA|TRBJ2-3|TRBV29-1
CSVANLGYTQYF
TGCAGCGTTGCGAACCTAGGTTATACGCAGTATTTT
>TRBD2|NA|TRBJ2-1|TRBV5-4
CASSFSGGAFEQFF
TGTGCCAGCAGCTTCAGCGGGGGGGCGTTTGAGCAGTTCTTC
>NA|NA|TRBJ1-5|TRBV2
CASSEDRTVGGQPQHF
TGTGCCAGCAGTGAAGACAGGACCGTTGGGGGTCAGCCCCAGCATTTT
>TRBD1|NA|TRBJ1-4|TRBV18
CASSPQPVFSGTGVEKLFF
TGTGCCAGCTCACCACAACCGGTTTTTTCAGGGACAGGGGTGGAAAAACTGTTTTTT
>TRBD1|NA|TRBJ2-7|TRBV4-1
CASSHLEAGQVIPYEQYF
TGCGCCAGCAGCCACCTGGAGGCGGGACAGGTTATCCCCTACGAGCAGTACTTC
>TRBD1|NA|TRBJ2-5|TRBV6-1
CASSYTGVPETQYF
TGTGCCAGCAGTTATACAGGGGTTCCAGAGACCCAGTACTTC
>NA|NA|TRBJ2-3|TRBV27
CASSLRGGTDTQYF
TGTGCCAGCAGCTTGAGGGGGGGCACAGATACGCAGTATTTT
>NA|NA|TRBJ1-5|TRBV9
CASSVESGNQPQHF
TGTGCCAGCAGCGTAGAGTCAGGGAATCAGCCCCAGCATTTT
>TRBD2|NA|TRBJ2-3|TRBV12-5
CASGLLGLPSTDTQYF
TGTGCTAGTGGTTTGCTGGGACTACCCTCCACAGATACGCAGTATTTT
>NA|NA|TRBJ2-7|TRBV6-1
CASSEYPPPYEQYF
TGTGCCAGCAGTGAATACCCTCCACCCTACGAGCAGTACTTC
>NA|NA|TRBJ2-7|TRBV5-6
CASSLVGYEQYF
TGTGCCAGCAGCTTAGTAGGGTACGAGCAGTACTTC
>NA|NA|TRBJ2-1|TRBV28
CASSFYGLGYNEQFF
TGTGCCAGCAGTTTCTACGGACTGGGATACAATGAGCAGTTCTTC
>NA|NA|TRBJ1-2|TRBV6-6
CASSNLRGLESGYTF
TGTGCCAGCAGTAACCTCAGGGGTTTAGAGTCTGGCTACACCTTC
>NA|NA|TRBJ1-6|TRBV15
CATSRQVNSPLHF
TGTGCCACCAGCAGACAGGTTAATTCACCCCTCCACTTT
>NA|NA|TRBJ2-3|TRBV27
CASSFWDTDTQYF
TGTGCCAGCAGTTTTTGGGATACAGATACGCAGTATTTT
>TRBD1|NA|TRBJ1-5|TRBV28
CASLLGTVNQPQHF
TGTGCCAGCTTACTTGGGACAGTCAATCAGCCCCAGCATTTT
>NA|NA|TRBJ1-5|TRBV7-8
CASSNGVTFGEHF
TGTGCCAGCAGCAACGGGGTGACATTCGGCGAGCATTTT
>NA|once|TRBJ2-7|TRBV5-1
CASSAVAGDDEQYF
TGCGCCAGCAGCGCGGTGGCAGGGGACGACGAGCAGTACTTC
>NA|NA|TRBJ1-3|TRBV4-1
CASSQDTPSSGNTIYF
TGCGCCAGCAGCCAAGATACCCCCAGCTCTGGAAACACCATATATTTT
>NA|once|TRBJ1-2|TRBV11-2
CASSLSGNRYGYTF
TGTGCCAGCAGCTTATCCGGGAACCGCTATGGCTACACCTTC
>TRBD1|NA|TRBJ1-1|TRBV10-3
CATRTGNTEAFF
TGTGCCACAAGGACAGGGAACACTGAAGCTTTCTTT
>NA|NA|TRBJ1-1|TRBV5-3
CARSFWTLDSENTEAFF
TGTGCCAGAAGCTTTTGGACCTTGGACAGCGAGAACACTGAAGCTTTCTTT
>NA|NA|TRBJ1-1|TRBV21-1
CASSVTLDRTEAFF
TGTGCCAGCAGCGTTACATTAGATCGCACTGAAGCTTTCTTT
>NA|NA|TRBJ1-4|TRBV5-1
CASSLVAATNEKLFF
TGCGCCAGCAGCTTGGTGGCCGCAACTAATGAAAAACTGTTTTTT
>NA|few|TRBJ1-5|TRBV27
CASSPWTGNQPQHF
TGTGCCAGCAGTCCGTGGACGGGCAATCAGCCCCAGCATTTT
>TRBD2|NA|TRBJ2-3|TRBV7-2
CASSFPSGSGTDTQYF
TGTGCCAGCAGCTTCCCTAGCGGGAGCGGCACAGATACGCAGTATTTT
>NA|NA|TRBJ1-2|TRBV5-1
CASSLGEGEGYGYTF
TGCGCCAGCAGCTTGGGAGAAGGGGAAGGTTATGGCTACACCTTC
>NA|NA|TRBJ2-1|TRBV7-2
CASSLGPVGNEQFF
TGTGCCAGCAGCTTAGGGCCGGTGGGCAATGAGCAGTTCTTC